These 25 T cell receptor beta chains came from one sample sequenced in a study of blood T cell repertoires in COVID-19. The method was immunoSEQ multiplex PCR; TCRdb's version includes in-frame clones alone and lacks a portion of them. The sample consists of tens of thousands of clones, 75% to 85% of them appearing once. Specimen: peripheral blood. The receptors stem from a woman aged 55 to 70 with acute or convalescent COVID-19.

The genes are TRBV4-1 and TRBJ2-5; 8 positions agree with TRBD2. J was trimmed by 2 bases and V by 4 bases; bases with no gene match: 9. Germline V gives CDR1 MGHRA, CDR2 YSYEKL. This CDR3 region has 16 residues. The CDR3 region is CASSPHGGAEQETQYF. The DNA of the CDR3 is TGCGCCAGCAGCCCCCACGGGGGGGCGGAGCAAGAGACCCAGTACTTC.

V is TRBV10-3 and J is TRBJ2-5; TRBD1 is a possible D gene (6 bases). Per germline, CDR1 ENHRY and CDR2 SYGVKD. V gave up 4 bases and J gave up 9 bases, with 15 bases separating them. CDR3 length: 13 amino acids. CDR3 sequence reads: CAISGDTGFAQYF. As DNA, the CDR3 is TGTGCCATCAGTGGCGATACAGGGTTTGCCCAGTACTTC.

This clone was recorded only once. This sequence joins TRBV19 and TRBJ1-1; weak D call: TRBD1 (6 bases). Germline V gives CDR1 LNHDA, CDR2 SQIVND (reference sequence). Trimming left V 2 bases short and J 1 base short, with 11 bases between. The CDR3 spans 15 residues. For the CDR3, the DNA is TGTGCCAGTAGTATAAGGGACAATGCGAACACTGAAGCTTTCTTT. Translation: CASSIRDNANTEAFF.

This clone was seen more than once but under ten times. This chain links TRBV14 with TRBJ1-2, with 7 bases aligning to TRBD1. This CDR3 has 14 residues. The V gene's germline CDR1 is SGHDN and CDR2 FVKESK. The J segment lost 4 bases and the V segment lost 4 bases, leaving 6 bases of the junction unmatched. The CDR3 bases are TGTGCCAGCAGCCCCGGGACAGATCTCTATGGCTACACCTTC. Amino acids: CASSPGTDLYGYTF. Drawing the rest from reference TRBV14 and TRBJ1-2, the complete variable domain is EAGVTQFPSHSVIEKGQTVTLRCDPISGHDNLYWYRRVMGKEIKFLLHFVKESKQDESGMPNNRFLAERTGGTYSTLKVQPAELEDSGVYFCASSPGTDLYGYTFGSGTRLTVV.

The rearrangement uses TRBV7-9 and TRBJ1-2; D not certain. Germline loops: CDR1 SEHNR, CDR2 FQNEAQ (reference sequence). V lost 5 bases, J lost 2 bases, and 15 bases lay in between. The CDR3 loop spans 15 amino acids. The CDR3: CASSPGSNPNYGYTF. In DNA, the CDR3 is TGTGCCAGCAGCCCCGGTAGTAACCCCAACTATGGCTACACCTTC.

For the CDR3, the DNA is TGCGCCAGCAGCTTGGCTCGAGTAGGGGATTCACCCCTCCACTTT. It translates to CASSLARVGDSPLHF. V and J are TRBV5-1 and TRBJ1-6; maybe TRBD1 (5 bases). The germline V gene has CDR1 SGHRS and CDR2 YFSETQ. Trimming cost V 0 bases and J 8 bases, with 12 bases left between them. The CDR3 loop spans 15 amino acids.

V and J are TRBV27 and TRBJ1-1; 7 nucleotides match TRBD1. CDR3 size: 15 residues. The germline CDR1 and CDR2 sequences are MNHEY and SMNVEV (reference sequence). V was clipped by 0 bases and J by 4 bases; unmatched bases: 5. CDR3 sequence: CASSLSGRGSTEAFF. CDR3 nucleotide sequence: TGTGCCAGCAGTTTATCGGGCAGGGGGAGCACTGAAGCTTTCTTT.

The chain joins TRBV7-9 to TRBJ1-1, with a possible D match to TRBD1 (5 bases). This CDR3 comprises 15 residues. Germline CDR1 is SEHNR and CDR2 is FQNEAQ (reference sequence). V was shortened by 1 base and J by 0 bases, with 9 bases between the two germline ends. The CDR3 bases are TGTGCCAGCAGCTTAGATGGGGGGTTGAACACTGAAGCTTTCTTT. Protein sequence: CASSLDGGLNTEAFF.

This CDR3 is CAWTRDSSYEQYF. CDR3 nucleotides: TGCGCCTGGACCCGGGACTCCTCCTACGAGCAGTACTTC. The chain carries TRBV5-1 and TRBJ2-7, with D perhaps TRBD2 (6 bases). Per the germline V gene, CDR1 is SGHRS and CDR2 is YFSETQ. Trimming took 10 bases from V and 0 from J, leaving 14 bases between them. The CDR3 has 13 residues.

The CDR3 coding sequence is TGCGCCAGCAGCTTGTCCGGGTCGAACACCGGGGAGCTGTTTTTT. It yields the protein CASSLSGSNTGELFF. The rearrangement joins TRBV5-1 to TRBJ2-2; D not resolved. From germline, CDR1 is SGHRS and CDR2 YFSETQ. Trimming removed 1 base at V and 0 bases at J, with 7 bases between. The CDR3 totals 15 residues. Filled out from reference TRBV5-1 and TRBJ2-2, the complete variable domain reads KAGVTQTPRYLIKTRGQQVTLSCSPISGHRSVSWYQQTPGQGLQFLFEYFSETQRNKGNFPGRFSGRQFSNSRSEMNVSTLELGDSALYLCASSLSGSNTGELFFGEGSRLTVL.

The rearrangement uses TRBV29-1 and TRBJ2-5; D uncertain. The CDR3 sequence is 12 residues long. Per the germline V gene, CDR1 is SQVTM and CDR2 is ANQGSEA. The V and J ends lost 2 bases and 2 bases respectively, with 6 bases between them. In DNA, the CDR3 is TGCAGCGTTGAACTCGGGCAAGAGACCCAGTACTTC. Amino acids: CSVELGQETQYF.

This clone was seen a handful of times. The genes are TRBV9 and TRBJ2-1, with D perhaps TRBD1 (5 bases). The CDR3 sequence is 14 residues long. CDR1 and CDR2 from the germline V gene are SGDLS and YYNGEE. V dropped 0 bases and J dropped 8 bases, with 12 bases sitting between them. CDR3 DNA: TGTGCCAGCAGCGTAGTAAGGGGTGGAGATGAGCAGTTCTTC. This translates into CASSVVRGGDEQFF.

CDR3 protein: CASSYSGTVNEKLFF. The DNA of the CDR3 is TGTGCCAGCAGTTACTCCGGGACAGTCAATGAAAAACTGTTTTTT. This chain uses TRBV6-5 with TRBJ1-4, with 7 positions matching TRBD1. V gave up 0 bases and J gave up 5 bases; unmatched junction bases: 3. This CDR3 has 15 amino acids. Germline V lookup: CDR1 MNHEY, CDR2 SVGAGI.

The CDR3 protein is CASSWTGSYGYTF. CDR3 coding DNA: TGTGCCAGCAGTTGGACAGGGAGCTATGGCTACACCTTC. The chain is built from TRBV6-5 and TRBJ1-2; 8 nucleotides align to TRBD1. Trimming at V came to 4 bases and at J to 4 bases, leaving 2 bases not matched to a gene. Germline CDR1 and CDR2: MNHEY and SVGAGI. This CDR3 is built from 13 residues.

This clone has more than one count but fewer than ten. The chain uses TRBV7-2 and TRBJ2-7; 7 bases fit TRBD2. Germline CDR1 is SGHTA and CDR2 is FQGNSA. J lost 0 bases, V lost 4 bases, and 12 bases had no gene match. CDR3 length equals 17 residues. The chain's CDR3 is CASSYRAGLADSYEQYF. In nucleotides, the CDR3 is TGTGCCAGCAGCTACCGTGCAGGGCTAGCGGACTCCTACGAGCAGTACTTC.

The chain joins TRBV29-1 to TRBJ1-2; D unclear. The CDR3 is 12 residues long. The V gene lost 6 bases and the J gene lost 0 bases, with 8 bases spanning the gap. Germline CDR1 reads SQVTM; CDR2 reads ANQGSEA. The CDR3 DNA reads TGCAGCGTATCCGAGGCTAACTATGGCTACACCTTC. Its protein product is CSVSEANYGYTF. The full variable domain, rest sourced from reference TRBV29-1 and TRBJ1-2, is SAVISQKPSRDICQRGTSLTIQCQVDSQVTMMFWYRQQPGQSLTLIATANQGSEATYESGFVIDKFPISRPNLTFSTLTVSNMSPEDSSIYLCSVSEANYGYTFGSGTRLTVV.

The CDR3 sequence is CASERERGNEQFF. Written as DNA, the CDR3 is TGTGCCAGCGAACGTGAGCGGGGCAATGAGCAGTTCTTC. This sequence joins TRBV2 and TRBJ2-1; TRBD2 agrees at 7 bases. CDR1 and CDR2 from the germline V gene are SNHLY and FYNNEI. The CDR3 totals 13 residues. V lost 8 bases, J lost 6 bases, and 7 bases stayed unmatched.

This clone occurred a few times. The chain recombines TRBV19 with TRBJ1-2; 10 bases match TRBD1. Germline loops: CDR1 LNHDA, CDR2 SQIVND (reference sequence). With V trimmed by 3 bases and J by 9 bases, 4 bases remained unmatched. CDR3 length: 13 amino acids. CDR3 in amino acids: CASSMGTGARYTF. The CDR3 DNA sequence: TGTGCCAGTAGTATGGGGACAGGGGCGCGCTACACCTTC. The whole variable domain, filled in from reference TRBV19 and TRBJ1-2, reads DGGITQSPKYLFRKEGQNVTLSCEQNLNHDAMYWYRQDPGQGLRLIYYSQIVNDFQKGDIAEGYSVSREKKESFPLTVTSAQKNPTAFYLCASSMGTGARYTFGSGTRLTVV.

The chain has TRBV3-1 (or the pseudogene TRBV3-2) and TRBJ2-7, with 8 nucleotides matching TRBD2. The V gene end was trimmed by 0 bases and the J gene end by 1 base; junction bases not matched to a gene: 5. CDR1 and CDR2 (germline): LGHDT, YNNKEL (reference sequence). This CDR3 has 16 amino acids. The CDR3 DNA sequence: TGTGCCAGCAGCCAAGACGCCGGGACTAGGTCCTACGAGCAGTACTTC. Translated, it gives CASSQDAGTRSYEQYF.

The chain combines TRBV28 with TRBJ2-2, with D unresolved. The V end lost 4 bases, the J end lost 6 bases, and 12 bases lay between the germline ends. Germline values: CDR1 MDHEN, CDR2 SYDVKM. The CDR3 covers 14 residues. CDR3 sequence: CASSSPFLAGELFF. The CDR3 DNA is TGTGCCAGCAGTTCCCCCTTCCTAGCCGGGGAGCTGTTTTTT.

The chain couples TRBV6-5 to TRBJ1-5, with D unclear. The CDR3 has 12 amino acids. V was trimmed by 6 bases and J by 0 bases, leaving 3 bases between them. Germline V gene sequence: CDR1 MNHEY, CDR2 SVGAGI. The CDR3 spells CASRYSNQPQHF. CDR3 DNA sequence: TGTGCCAGCAGGTATAGCAATCAGCCCCAGCATTTT.

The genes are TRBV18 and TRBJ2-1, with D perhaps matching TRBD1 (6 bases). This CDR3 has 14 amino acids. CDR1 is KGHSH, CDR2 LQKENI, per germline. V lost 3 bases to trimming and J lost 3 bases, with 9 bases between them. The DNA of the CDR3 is TGTGCCAGCTCACCCGGCAGGGGCTACAATGAGCAGTTCTTC. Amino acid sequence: CASSPGRGYNEQFF. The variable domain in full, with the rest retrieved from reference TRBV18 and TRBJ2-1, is NAGVMQNPRHLVRRRGQEARLRCSPMKGHSHVYWYRQLPEEGLKFMVYLQKENIIDESGMPKERFSAEFPKEGPSILRIQQVVRGDSAAYFCASSPGRGYNEQFFGPGTRLTVL.

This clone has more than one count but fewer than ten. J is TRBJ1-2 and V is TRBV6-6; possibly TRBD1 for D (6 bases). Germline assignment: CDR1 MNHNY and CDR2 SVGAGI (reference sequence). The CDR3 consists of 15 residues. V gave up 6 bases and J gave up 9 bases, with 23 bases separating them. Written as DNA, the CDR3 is TGTGCCAGCAGAGATCCTCGGGGGGGGCCCAACCGCTACACCTTC. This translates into CASRDPRGGPNRYTF.

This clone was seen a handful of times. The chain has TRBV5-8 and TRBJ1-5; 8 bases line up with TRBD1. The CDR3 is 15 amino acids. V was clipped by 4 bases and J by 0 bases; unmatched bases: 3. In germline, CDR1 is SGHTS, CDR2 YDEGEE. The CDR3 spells CASSGQGVSNQPQHF. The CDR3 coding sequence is TGTGCCAGCAGCGGACAGGGTGTTAGCAATCAGCCCCAGCATTTT.

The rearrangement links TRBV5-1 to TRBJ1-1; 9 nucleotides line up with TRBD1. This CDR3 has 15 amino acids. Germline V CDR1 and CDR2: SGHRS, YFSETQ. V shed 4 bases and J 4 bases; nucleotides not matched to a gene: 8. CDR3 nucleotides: TGCGCCAGCAGCCAGGACAGGGGAGTAGTCACTGAAGCTTTCTTT. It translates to CASSQDRGVVTEAFF.